The text below deals with one TCR beta chain. This specimen comes from a study of cytomegalovirus exposure and HLA in healthy donors. Both 60 Vbeta primers and 13 Jbeta primers went into the PCR. Assay: immunoSEQ multiplex PCR; the TCRdb copy retains only in-frame clones and omits some. The table shows about 160,000 clones, with around 80% occurring only once. V was pared by 0 bases and J by 0 bases, with 9 bases of the junction left unmatched. CDR1 SGHDT and CDR2 YYEEEE come from the germline V gene. The CDR3 is 19 amino acids. This TCR was recovered from a male donor in good health and CMV-seropositive. Specimen: PBMCs. The chain joins TRBV5-6 to TRBJ1-3, with TRBD1 matching 10 bases. DNA of the CDR3: TGTGCCAGCAGCTTGGAGGACAGGGGGTCCCTTCTCTCTGGAAACACCATATATTTT. Encoded protein: CASSLEDRGSLLSGNTIYF.